The rows below give T cell receptor beta chains drawn from one sample of a study of T-cell memory formation after mild COVID-19. TCRdb re-called the 5' RACE reads with MiXCR, one entry per CDR3 protein. Of around 530,000 distinct CDR3 sequences listed, about 22% are singletons. Sample: PBMCs or a T cell subset sorted from them (not recorded which). These receptors were collected from an adult woman who had mild COVID-19 (a few samples of this study predate the infection). Cell type and time point are not known. The CDR3 runs from the conserved cysteine through the conserved F or W. The order of the fields is clone size, V gene, CDR3 length, J gene, D gene, CDR3 protein, CDR3 DNA. The D gene is left open where the match is weak. The size entry is marked missing in some rows and otherwise reads once, few, many or a size class.

clone size: .; V gene: TRBV19; CDR3 length: 14; J gene: TRBJ2-1; D gene: TRBD2; CDR3 protein: CASSLAGFHNEQFF; CDR3 DNA: TGTGCCAGTTCTCTAGCGGGATTTCACAATGAGCAGTTCTTC
clone size: few; V gene: TRBV2; CDR3 length: 13; J gene: TRBJ2-7; D gene: TRBD1; CDR3 protein: CASRGQGANEQYF; CDR3 DNA: TGTGCCAGCAGAGGACAGGGGGCAAACGAGCAGTACTTC
clone size: .; V gene: TRBV9; CDR3 length: 15; J gene: TRBJ2-2; D gene: TRBD1; CDR3 protein: CASSPRQGNSGELFF; CDR3 DNA: TGTGCCAGCAGCCCAAGACAGGGGAACAGCGGGGAGCTGTTTTTT
clone size: .; V gene: TRBV24-1; CDR3 length: 15; J gene: TRBJ2-6; D gene: .; CDR3 protein: CATSDHRSGANVLTF; CDR3 DNA: TGTGCCACCAGTGATCATCGCTCTGGGGCCAACGTCCTGACTTTC
clone size: .; V gene: TRBV20-1; CDR3 length: 15; J gene: TRBJ2-7; D gene: .; CDR3 protein: CSARLLGSSSYEQYF; CDR3 DNA: TGCAGTGCTAGACTCCTCGGGTCGAGCTCCTACGAGCAGTACTTC
clone size: .; V gene: TRBV5-1; CDR3 length: 16; J gene: TRBJ2-3; D gene: .; CDR3 protein: CASSSSGGQSTDTQYF; CDR3 DNA: TGCGCCAGCAGTTCGTCGGGGGGCCAAAGCACAGATACGCAGTATTTT
clone size: .; V gene: TRBV9; CDR3 length: 15; J gene: TRBJ1-2; D gene: TRBD1; CDR3 protein: CASSLRDSLNYGYTF; CDR3 DNA: TGTGCCAGCAGCCTACGGGACAGTCTGAACTATGGCTACACCTTC
clone size: .; V gene: TRBV3-1; CDR3 length: 12; J gene: TRBJ2-7; D gene: .; CDR3 protein: CASSRTRNEQYF; CDR3 DNA: TGTGCCAGCAGCCGGACTCGGAACGAGCAGTACTTC
clone size: .; V gene: TRBV6-2/TRBV6-3; CDR3 length: 14; J gene: TRBJ1-2; D gene: TRBD1; CDR3 protein: CASSYPGQNYGYTF; CDR3 DNA: TGTGCCAGCAGTTATCCGGGACAGAACTATGGCTACACCTTC
clone size: once; V gene: TRBV7-9; CDR3 length: 15; J gene: TRBJ1-2; D gene: TRBD1; CDR3 protein: CASSDQATGVSGYTF; CDR3 DNA: TGTGCCAGCAGCGATCAAGCCACAGGGGTGAGTGGCTACACCTTC
clone size: few; V gene: TRBV7-2; CDR3 length: 16; J gene: TRBJ2-7; D gene: TRBD2; CDR3 protein: CASSSLAGGLSSEQYF; CDR3 DNA: TGTGCCAGCAGCTCTCTAGCGGGAGGCCTTTCGTCCGAGCAGTACTTC
clone size: few; V gene: TRBV7-6; CDR3 length: 16; J gene: TRBJ2-1; D gene: TRBD2; CDR3 protein: CASSQLRLAGYNEQFF; CDR3 DNA: TGTGCCAGCAGCCAGTTACGGCTAGCGGGGTACAATGAGCAGTTCTTC
clone size: many; V gene: TRBV7-8; CDR3 length: 17; J gene: TRBJ2-1; D gene: .; CDR3 protein: CASSLPRMRGSYNEQFF; CDR3 DNA: TGTGCCAGCAGCTTACCCCGAATGAGGGGGTCCTACAATGAGCAGTTCTTC
clone size: .; V gene: TRBV11-3; CDR3 length: 15; J gene: TRBJ1-5; D gene: TRBD1; CDR3 protein: CASRGGGRVRAPQHF; CDR3 DNA: TGTGCCAGCAGGGGAGGGGGCAGGGTTCGCGCTCCCCAGCATTTT
clone size: .; V gene: TRBV7-9; CDR3 length: 13; J gene: TRBJ2-7; D gene: .; CDR3 protein: CASAQGGGDEQYF; CDR3 DNA: TGTGCCAGCGCACAGGGGGGGGGAGACGAGCAGTACTTC
clone size: few; V gene: TRBV6-6; CDR3 length: 16; J gene: TRBJ2-2; D gene: TRBD2; CDR3 protein: CASSFLSGFSPGELFF; CDR3 DNA: TGTGCCAGCAGTTTTCTTAGCGGGTTTTCCCCCGGGGAGCTGTTTTTT
clone size: .; V gene: TRBV12-3/TRBV12-4; CDR3 length: 13; J gene: TRBJ1-2; D gene: .; CDR3 protein: CASSHPGSYGYTF; CDR3 DNA: TGTGCCAGCAGTCACCCCGGGTCTTATGGCTACACCTTC
clone size: few; V gene: TRBV7-9; CDR3 length: 14; J gene: TRBJ2-5; D gene: TRBD1; CDR3 protein: CASSGQGVQETQYF; CDR3 DNA: TGTGCCAGCAGTGGACAGGGGGTTCAAGAGACCCAGTACTTC
clone size: .; V gene: TRBV10-3; CDR3 length: 13; J gene: TRBJ1-1; D gene: .; CDR3 protein: CATALLMNTEAFF; CDR3 DNA: TGTGCCACCGCGTTACTGATGAACACTGAAGCTTTCTTT
clone size: .; V gene: TRBV4-1; CDR3 length: 15; J gene: TRBJ2-1; D gene: TRBD2; CDR3 protein: CASSPTGTSSNEQFF; CDR3 DNA: TGCGCCAGCAGCCCCACCGGGACTAGCAGCAATGAGCAGTTCTTC
clone size: .; V gene: TRBV29-1; CDR3 length: 17; J gene: TRBJ2-1; D gene: TRBD2; CDR3 protein: CSVIGTSGSNSYNEQFF; CDR3 DNA: TGCAGCGTTATCGGGACTAGCGGGAGTAACTCCTACAATGAGCAGTTCTTC
clone size: .; V gene: TRBV20-1; CDR3 length: 18; J gene: TRBJ2-7; D gene: .; CDR3 protein: CSARRVAWSGTSSYEQYF; CDR3 DNA: TGCAGTGCTAGAAGGGTCGCGTGGAGCGGGACAAGCTCCTACGAGCAGTACTTC
clone size: .; V gene: TRBV6-5; CDR3 length: 15; J gene: TRBJ2-7; D gene: .; CDR3 protein: CASSYYPVSPYEQYF; CDR3 DNA: TGTGCCAGCAGTTACTATCCGGTCAGCCCCTACGAGCAGTACTTC
clone size: many; V gene: TRBV29-1; CDR3 length: 12; J gene: TRBJ2-7; D gene: TRBD1; CDR3 protein: CSVGTGADEQYF; CDR3 DNA: TGCAGCGTGGGGACAGGGGCCGACGAGCAGTACTTC